One sample yielded the 22 T cell receptor beta chains listed below, sequenced in a study of beta chain features in type 1 diabetes (dated by TCRdb to the late 2010s). Library generation was performed with the immunoSEQ multiplex PCR assay. The entire amount of isolated RNA was reverse transcribed using the High Capacity cDNA Reverse Transcription Kit, so the sequenced TCRB transcripts were expressed ones. TCRdb stores this immuneACCESS table with in-frame sequences only. Part of the clones is absent; in the studies checked, under half of the shortfall reflects unresolved V genes, and no reason is known for the rest. This sample gives around 310,000 clones in total; roughly 12% of them show up just once. The top ten hold around 0.016% of the sample. Antigens of these TCRs are unknown. What the authors observed across the whole study: In all four CD4+ subsets, TCRB CDR3 length was moderately but significantly shorter in type 1 diabetes patients.

Sequenced sample: naive CD4+ T cells from blood. The cell subset or site tag for this specimen amounts to: true naive CD4+ T cells. The receptor source for this set is a woman under 30 with type 1 diabetes.

This clone was found a few times. This chain links TRBV5-1 with TRBJ2-2; the match to TRBD2 covers 8 bases. Germline loops: CDR1 SGHRS, CDR2 YFSETQ. CDR3 length equals 16 residues. V was pared by 0 bases and J by 6 bases, with 7 bases of the junction left unmatched. As DNA, the CDR3 is TGCGCCAGCAGCTTGGCGGGAGGGTCTCTCGCCGGGGAGCTGTTTTTT. Its translation: CASSLAGGSLAGELFF.

This clone was detected a few times. The gene calls are TRBV20-1 and TRBJ2-7, with D maybe TRBD2 (6 bases). The CDR3 consists of 11 residues. With 5 bases removed from V and 7 bases from J, the gap between germline ends came to 12 bases. Germline CDR1 DFQATT, CDR2 SNEGSKA (reference sequence). CDR3 sequence reads: CSAWSGREQYF. CDR3 nucleotides: TGCAGTGCTTGGTCAGGGAGGGAGCAGTACTTC.

As to this clone: This sample also contains other DNA sequences that code for the same CDR3. The chain combines TRBV9 with TRBJ1-3, with unresolved D. This CDR3 is 14 amino acids long. V was trimmed by 2 bases and J by 0 bases, leaving 6 bases between them. From germline, CDR1 is SGDLS and CDR2 YYNGEE. Written as DNA, the CDR3 is TGTGCCAGCAGCGTTTCAGGCTCTGGAAACACCATATATTTT. This translates into CASSVSGSGNTIYF.

This clone was detected a few times. The chain recombines TRBV4-2 with TRBJ2-3, with D maybe TRBD1 (5 bases). CDR3 size: 17 residues. Germline values: CDR1 LGHNA, CDR2 YNFKEQ. The V end lost 2 bases, the J end lost 4 bases, and 19 bases lay between the germline ends. The CDR3 reads CASSQRKDTQLADTQYF. The CDR3 bases are TGTGCCAGCAGCCAACGGAAGGACACCCAACTCGCAGATACGCAGTATTTT.

This clone was seen a handful of times. This sequence joins TRBV2 and TRBJ2-2, with TRBD1 matching over 10 bases. The CDR3 consists of 14 residues. V gave up 3 bases and J gave up 6 bases; unmatched junction bases: 1. The germline V gene has CDR1 SNHLY and CDR2 FYNNEI. CDR3 amino acids: CASSDGTGAGELFF. For the CDR3, the DNA is TGTGCCAGCAGTGACGGGACAGGGGCCGGGGAGCTGTTTTTT.

This clone was seen a handful of times. V usage is TRBV5-6 and J usage is TRBJ2-3; maybe TRBD2 (6 bases). CDR3 length equals 15 residues. Trimming stripped 0 bases from V and 1 base from J, with 9 bases between. CDR1 is SGHDT and CDR2 is YYEEEE in the germline V gene. The CDR3 sequence: CASSLDTGGTDTQYF. The CDR3 nucleotides read TGTGCCAGCAGCTTGGACACGGGAGGCACAGATACGCAGTATTTT.

The rearrangement links TRBV11-2 to TRBJ2-3; TRBD2 is a possible D gene (6 bases). The CDR3 is made up of 15 amino acids. Trimming took off 1 base at V and 2 bases at J, with 10 bases between the two ends. Per the germline V gene, CDR1 is SGHAT and CDR2 is FQNNGV. The CDR3 nucleotides read TGTGCCAGCAGCTTAGCGCGGACTACCACAGATACGCAGTATTTT. It yields the protein CASSLARTTTDTQYF.

Only a few counts were recorded for this clone. The rearrangement joins TRBV5-1 to TRBJ2-7; D is possibly TRBD2 (6 bases). Germline CDR1 and CDR2: SGHRS and YFSETQ. With 0 bases removed from V and 2 bases from J, the gap between germline ends came to 15 bases. This CDR3 is 16 amino acids long. The CDR3 DNA reads as TGCGCCAGCAGCTTGGGGGCCCTAGCGAACACCTACGAGCAGTACTTC. It translates to CASSLGALANTYEQYF.

The CDR3 bases are TGTGCCAGCAGTTACTCGGCGGGAGGGACTTACGAGCAGTACGTC. It translates to CASSYSAGGTYEQYV. V is TRBV6-5 and J is TRBJ2-7; 9 nucleotides agree with TRBD2. The CDR3 is made up of 15 amino acids. The trim removed 0 bases at V and 4 bases at J, leaving 4 bases unmatched. The germline V gene encodes CDR1 MNHEY and CDR2 SVGAGI.

This CDR3 is CSVEGRLSTDTQYF. CDR3 nucleotides: TGCAGCGTTGAAGGCAGGCTTAGCACAGATACGCAGTATTTT. The rearrangement links TRBV29-1 to TRBJ2-3; D uncertain. The germline gives CDR1 SQVTM, CDR2 ANQGSEA. The CDR3 runs 14 residues. Trimming shortened V by 1 base and J by 0 bases, and 8 bases separated the two germline ends.

The chain uses TRBV2 and TRBJ1-4; D remains unclear. CDR3 length: 12 amino acids. Between the trimmed V and J ends, which lost 3 bases and 8 bases, there was a span of 7 bases. The germline V gene has CDR1 SNHLY and CDR2 FYNNEI. The CDR3 here is CASSERREKLFF. The CDR3 bases are TGTGCCAGCAGTGAGCGGCGGGAAAAACTGTTTTTT.

This clone was counted between two and nine times. The rearrangement uses TRBV9 and TRBJ2-5; D gene uncertain. Deletions cut 2 bases from V and 5 bases from J, with 7 bases between. Germline V gene data show CDR1 as SGDLS and CDR2 as YYNGEE. The CDR3 contains 12 residues. CDR3 nucleotide sequence: TGTGCCAGCAGCGTTGGAGTCGAGACCCAGTACTTC. Residues: CASSVGVETQYF.

The table lists this clone with a few counts. V gene TRBV5-6 combines with J gene TRBJ1-2; 7 nucleotides align to TRBD1. Looked up from germline, CDR1 is SGHDT and CDR2 is YYEEEE. The CDR3 has 13 amino acids. Trimming at V came to 4 bases and at J to 7 bases, leaving 7 bases not matched to a gene. CDR3 bases: TGTGCCAGCAGCCAGTTAGGGGGCCGTGGCTACACCTTC. Its protein product is CASSQLGGRGYTF. Combining the CDR3 with reference TRBV5-6 and TRBJ1-2 gives the whole variable domain DAGVTQSPTHLIKTRGQQVTLRCSPKSGHDTVSWYQQALGQGPQFIFQYYEEEERQRGNFPDRFSGHQFPNYSSELNVNALLLGDSALYLCASSQLGGRGYTFGSGTRLTVV.

V gene TRBV14 combines with J gene TRBJ2-1; D is perhaps TRBD1 (6 bases). V lost 1 base, J lost 12 bases, and 13 bases lay in between. The germline CDR1 and CDR2 sequences are SGHDN and FVKESK. The CDR3 is 13 amino acids. The CDR3 bases are TGTGCCAGCAGCCAAGCGTGGGACACGGGGCAGTTCTTC. Translating it yields CASSQAWDTGQFF.

The V call is TRBV19, the J call TRBJ2-1; 7 bases line up with TRBD2. The J segment lost 2 bases and the V segment lost 5 bases, leaving 12 bases of the junction unmatched. This CDR3 is 17 amino acids long. Germline CDR1 is LNHDA and CDR2 is SQIVND (reference sequence). DNA for the CDR3: TGTGCCAGTAGTTTGGGGAGGCGAGCGGGAACCTACAATGAGCAGTTCTTC. Translation: CASSLGRRAGTYNEQFF.

The rearrangement joins TRBV4-3 to TRBJ1-2, with TRBD1 as a possible D gene (5 bases). CDR3 size: 18 residues. CDR1 is LGHNA, CDR2 YSLEER, per germline. With 0 bases removed from V and 2 bases from J, the gap between germline ends came to 19 bases. The CDR3 is CASSQDRGRPGGNYGYTF. Here the CDR3 DNA reads TGCGCCAGCAGCCAAGATCGTGGCAGACCGGGGGGGAACTATGGCTACACCTTC.

The chain links TRBV10-2 to TRBJ2-7; D not certain. This CDR3 region has 16 residues. The germline CDR1 and CDR2 sequences are WSHSY and SAAADI. Trimming took off 2 bases at V and 3 bases at J, with 17 bases between the two ends. The DNA of the CDR3 is TGCGCCAGCAGTGAGCCCCCACAGTATCCCTACTACGAGCAGTACTTC. Amino acids: CASSEPPQYPYYEQYF.

Details on this clone: Other DNA sequences of this sample code for an identical CDR3. V usage is TRBV18 and J usage is TRBJ1-2, with 7 bases fitting TRBD1. V lost 6 bases and J lost 0; bases outside the gene matches: 4. CDR1 and CDR2 from the germline V gene are KGHSH and LQKENI. The CDR3 is made up of 14 amino acids. The CDR3 sequence: CASSPGQTNYGYTF. Written as DNA, the CDR3 is TGTGCCAGCTCGCCGGGACAGACTAACTATGGCTACACCTTC.

This clone was counted a few times. This rearrangement joins TRBV5-6 to TRBJ2-7, with TRBD1 as a possible D gene (6 bases). This CDR3 region has 13 residues. V was clipped by 4 bases and J by 4 bases, with 12 bases between them. Germline V gene data show CDR1 as SGHDT and CDR2 as YYEEEE. CDR3 amino acids: CASSRQALYEQYF. CDR3 coding DNA: TGTGCCAGCAGCCGACAGGCCCTTTACGAGCAGTACTTC.

Only a few counts were recorded for this clone. V gene TRBV2 combines with J gene TRBJ1-1, with 9 bases lining up with TRBD1. The germline gives CDR1 SNHLY, CDR2 FYNNEI. Trimming took 7 bases from V and 7 from J; bases not matched to a gene: 4. This CDR3 contains 12 residues. For the CDR3, the DNA is TGTGCCAGCACAGGGACAGGGCTTGAAGCTTTCTTT. It encodes CASTGTGLEAFF.

This chain links TRBV30 with TRBJ1-5; TRBD1 agrees at 9 bases. The germline gives CDR1 GTSNPN, CDR2 SVGIG (reference sequence). CDR3 size: 14 residues. The V and J ends lost 1 base and 7 bases, in that order; junction bases with no gene match: 5. The CDR3 bases are TGTGCCTGGAGTGAGGGACAGGGTCGACAGCCCCAGCATTTT. Amino acids: CAWSEGQGRQPQHF.

This clone has a handful of counts. The rearrangement uses TRBV18 and TRBJ2-7; TRBD1 might be the D (6 bases). Per germline, CDR1 KGHSH and CDR2 LQKENI. Trimming cost V 4 bases and J 3 bases, with 19 bases left between them. The CDR3 length is 16 residues. CDR3 DNA: TGTGCCAGCTCACGCAGCAGCGGACAGACCCTCTACGAGCAGTACTTC. Protein product: CASSRSSGQTLYEQYF. Using reference TRBV18 and TRBJ2-7 for the parts outside the CDR3, the full variable domain is NAGVMQNPRHLVRRRGQEARLRCSPMKGHSHVYWYRQLPEEGLKFMVYLQKENIIDESGMPKERFSAEFPKEGPSILRIQQVVRGDSAAYFCASSRSSGQTLYEQYFGPGTRLTVT.